The rows below give T cell receptor beta chains drawn from one sample of a study of spatial heterogeneity in lung cancer. TCRdb re-derived calls from the 5' RACE reads in MiXCR, one entry per CDR3 protein. The data show under 20,000 distinct CDR3 sequences, about 10% seen once. This sample comprised PBMCs, obtained at follow-up. The receptors were gathered from a male donor with early-stage non-small cell lung cancer. Both conserved end residues are part of each CDR3. D genes are given only for firm matches. The listing skips clone size in some rows; elsewhere it reads once, few, many or a size class.

CDR3 DNA: TGCAGCGTTGAGGCAGCAATTAACTATGGCTACACCTTC; CDR3 protein: CSVEAAINYGYTF; clone size: many; D gene: NA; J gene: TRBJ1-2; V gene: TRBV29-1
CDR3 DNA: TGCAGTGCTAGAGATTTTACTAGCGGGGGGGTCAATGAGCAGTTCTTC; CDR3 protein: CSARDFTSGGVNEQFF; clone size: NA; D gene: TRBD2; J gene: TRBJ2-1; V gene: TRBV20-1
CDR3 DNA: TGCGCCAGCAGCCCGATGGACCGACAAAGTAACTATGGCTACACCTTC; CDR3 protein: CASSPMDRQSNYGYTF; clone size: NA; D gene: NA; J gene: TRBJ1-2; V gene: TRBV5-1
CDR3 DNA: TGTGCCAGCAGTTACTTCGACAGGTCATCCTACGAGCAGTACTTC; CDR3 protein: CASSYFDRSSYEQYF; clone size: NA; D gene: NA; J gene: TRBJ2-7; V gene: TRBV6-2/TRBV6-3
CDR3 DNA: TGTGCCACCAGTGCCTGGGACAGCACAGATACGCAGTATTTT; CDR3 protein: CATSAWDSTDTQYF; clone size: medium-sized; D gene: NA; J gene: TRBJ2-3; V gene: TRBV24-1
CDR3 DNA: TGTGCCAGCAGTGCGACAGGGATCACTGAAGCTTTCTTT; CDR3 protein: CASSATGITEAFF; clone size: many; D gene: TRBD1; J gene: TRBJ1-1; V gene: TRBV12-3/TRBV12-4
CDR3 DNA: TGTGCCAGCAGCTCGAATGGCCCGACTAGTACAGATACGCAGTATTTT; CDR3 protein: CASSSNGPTSTDTQYF; clone size: many; D gene: NA; J gene: TRBJ2-3; V gene: TRBV7-2
CDR3 DNA: TGTGCCAGCAGCCTTCGGGACTACACAGATACGCAGTATTTT; CDR3 protein: CASSLRDYTDTQYF; clone size: NA; D gene: TRBD2; J gene: TRBJ2-3; V gene: TRBV5-5
CDR3 DNA: TGTGCCAGCAGTGACGGGGACACCGGGGAGCTGTTTTTT; CDR3 protein: CASSDGDTGELFF; clone size: NA; D gene: NA; J gene: TRBJ2-2; V gene: TRBV6-4
CDR3 DNA: TGCGCCAGCAGCCGCGGTGGGAGATCAGACTCCAATGAGCAGTTCTTC; CDR3 protein: CASSRGGRSDSNEQFF; clone size: many; D gene: NA; J gene: TRBJ2-1; V gene: TRBV5-1
CDR3 DNA: TGCAGCGTTGAAGCGGGAGTGGTAGGAACATGGAATGAGCAGTTCTTC; CDR3 protein: CSVEAGVVGTWNEQFF; clone size: medium-sized; D gene: NA; J gene: TRBJ2-1; V gene: TRBV29-1
CDR3 DNA: TGCGCCAGCAGCTTGGGGACTGAGCAGTATTTT; CDR3 protein: CASSLGTEQYF; clone size: many; D gene: NA; J gene: TRBJ2-3; V gene: TRBV5-1
CDR3 DNA: TGTGCCAGCAGGACAGTTCGCACTGAAGCTTTCTTT; CDR3 protein: CASRTVRTEAFF; clone size: many; D gene: NA; J gene: TRBJ1-1; V gene: TRBV6-2/TRBV6-3
CDR3 DNA: TGTGCCAGCAGGCAGCACTCTGGAAACACCATATATTTT; CDR3 protein: CASRQHSGNTIYF; clone size: many; D gene: NA; J gene: TRBJ1-3; V gene: TRBV12-3/TRBV12-4
CDR3 DNA: TGTGCCAGCAGTGCGGGACAGGCGTACAATGAGCAGTTCTTC; CDR3 protein: CASSAGQAYNEQFF; clone size: many; D gene: TRBD1; J gene: TRBJ2-1; V gene: TRBV6-5
CDR3 DNA: TGTGCCAGCAGCTCCGGGACTAGCGGGTTTACGCGCGAGCAGTACTTC; CDR3 protein: CASSSGTSGFTREQYF; clone size: NA; D gene: TRBD2; J gene: TRBJ2-7; V gene: TRBV7-2
CDR3 DNA: TGCGCCAGCAGCCAAGATCCGGCGGGGGCATACGGGGAAGCTTTCTTT; CDR3 protein: CASSQDPAGAYGEAFF; clone size: medium-sized; D gene: NA; J gene: TRBJ1-1; V gene: TRBV4-1
CDR3 DNA: TGCAGCGCCCGCGTTGAGGATGGCTACACCTTC; CDR3 protein: CSARVEDGYTF; clone size: NA; D gene: NA; J gene: TRBJ1-2; V gene: TRBV29-1
CDR3 DNA: TGTGCCAGCAGCACGGGAAGCCCCTACGAGCAGTACTTC; CDR3 protein: CASSTGSPYEQYF; clone size: many; D gene: NA; J gene: TRBJ2-7; V gene: TRBV7-2
CDR3 DNA: TGTGCCAGCAGCGCGCGGGACATCCTGTACCAAGAGACCCAGTACTTC; CDR3 protein: CASSARDILYQETQYF; clone size: few; D gene: NA; J gene: TRBJ2-5; V gene: TRBV11-2
CDR3 DNA: TGTGCCAGCAGTTCCTTAGGACAGTATAGCAATCAGCCCCAGCATTTT; CDR3 protein: CASSSLGQYSNQPQHF; clone size: NA; D gene: NA; J gene: TRBJ1-5; V gene: TRBV28
CDR3 DNA: TGTGCCAGCAACGCAGGGTACACAGATACGCAGTATTTT; CDR3 protein: CASNAGYTDTQYF; clone size: many; D gene: NA; J gene: TRBJ2-3; V gene: TRBV2
CDR3 DNA: TGCGCCAGCAGCCAACCTGGGACAGGGGGTGCAGATACGCAGTATTTT; CDR3 protein: CASSQPGTGGADTQYF; clone size: NA; D gene: TRBD1; J gene: TRBJ2-3; V gene: TRBV4-1
CDR3 DNA: TGCAGTGCCCAAGAGGGCAATGAGCAGTTCTTC; CDR3 protein: CSAQEGNEQFF; clone size: NA; D gene: NA; J gene: TRBJ2-1; V gene: TRBV20-1
CDR3 DNA: TGTGCCAGCAGCCCAGGGACAGGGGGCAGGTACAATGAGCAGTTCTTC; CDR3 protein: CASSPGTGGRYNEQFF; clone size: few; D gene: TRBD1; J gene: TRBJ2-1; V gene: TRBV7-8
CDR3 DNA: TGCGCCAGCAGCCCCAGACTGCTTCAGGATACGCAGTATTTT; CDR3 protein: CASSPRLLQDTQYF; clone size: NA; D gene: NA; J gene: TRBJ2-3; V gene: TRBV4-1
CDR3 DNA: TGTGCCAGCAGCTTCGACAGGGCCGGTAACTCCTACGAGCAGTACTTC; CDR3 protein: CASSFDRAGNSYEQYF; clone size: many; D gene: TRBD1; J gene: TRBJ2-7; V gene: TRBV7-9
CDR3 DNA: TGTGCCAGCAGTGCGGACAGCCACTCGAACACCGGGGAGCTGTTTTTT; CDR3 protein: CASSADSHSNTGELFF; clone size: NA; D gene: NA; J gene: TRBJ2-2; V gene: TRBV6-1
CDR3 DNA: TGTGCCAGCAGCCCCAACAGGGGGGAAGGAACTGAAGCTTTCTTT; CDR3 protein: CASSPNRGEGTEAFF; clone size: many; D gene: TRBD1; J gene: TRBJ1-1; V gene: TRBV7-8
CDR3 DNA: TGCGCCAGCAGCTTGGTAGGGGATGAGCAGTACTTC; CDR3 protein: CASSLVGDEQYF; clone size: many; D gene: NA; J gene: TRBJ2-7; V gene: TRBV5-1
CDR3 DNA: TGTGCCAGCAGCGTAGCCGGGGACAGCACAGATACGCAGTATTTT; CDR3 protein: CASSVAGDSTDTQYF; clone size: many; D gene: NA; J gene: TRBJ2-3; V gene: TRBV9
CDR3 DNA: TGTGCCAGCAGCGTAGGGAGGGGTCAGACGCAGTATTTT; CDR3 protein: CASSVGRGQTQYF; clone size: NA; D gene: NA; J gene: TRBJ2-3; V gene: TRBV9
CDR3 DNA: TGTGCCAGCAGAAAAACTCCGCGCGGGACAGCTTACGAGCAGTACTTC; CDR3 protein: CASRKTPRGTAYEQYF; clone size: many; D gene: NA; J gene: TRBJ2-7; V gene: TRBV6-5
CDR3 DNA: TGTGCCAGCAGTTTATGGGGGGGGAGCCACGAGCAGTACTTC; CDR3 protein: CASSLWGGSHEQYF; clone size: few; D gene: TRBD2; J gene: TRBJ2-7; V gene: TRBV28
CDR3 DNA: TGCGCCAGCAGCTTGGACAGTCTAGGGCTGGCCAAAAACATTCAGTACTTC; CDR3 protein: CASSLDSLGLAKNIQYF; clone size: many; D gene: NA; J gene: TRBJ2-4; V gene: TRBV5-1
CDR3 DNA: TGCGCCAGCAGCCCGGACAGGCTCTCCTACAATGAGCAGTTCTTC; CDR3 protein: CASSPDRLSYNEQFF; clone size: NA; D gene: TRBD1; J gene: TRBJ2-1; V gene: TRBV5-1
CDR3 DNA: TGTGCCAGCAGTACAGGACCCTCCAATGAGCAGTTCTTC; CDR3 protein: CASSTGPSNEQFF; clone size: medium-sized; D gene: NA; J gene: TRBJ2-1; V gene: TRBV6-4
CDR3 DNA: TGTGCCAGCAGCTCTCCCATGGGACAACACTCCTACGAGCAGTACTTC; CDR3 protein: CASSSPMGQHSYEQYF; clone size: many; D gene: NA; J gene: TRBJ2-7; V gene: TRBV9
CDR3 DNA: TGTGCCAGCAGTCGCTACAATGAGCAGTTCTTC; CDR3 protein: CASSRYNEQFF; clone size: many; D gene: NA; J gene: TRBJ2-1; V gene: TRBV6-2/TRBV6-3
CDR3 DNA: TGTGCCAGCAGCGACCGTTTAGGGGGGGCGGAGACCCAGTACTTC; CDR3 protein: CASSDRLGGAETQYF; clone size: few; D gene: NA; J gene: TRBJ2-5; V gene: TRBV5-6
CDR3 DNA: TGTGCCAGCAGCTTAATTCCGGGTGGTAGCGACACACTCAATGAGCAGTTCTTC; CDR3 protein: CASSLIPGGSDTLNEQFF; clone size: medium-sized; D gene: NA; J gene: TRBJ2-1; V gene: TRBV7-6
CDR3 DNA: TGTGCCAGCAGTTACTCGATGTCGGGACAGGGACCTGGAAACACCATATATTTT; CDR3 protein: CASSYSMSGQGPGNTIYF; clone size: many; D gene: TRBD1; J gene: TRBJ1-3; V gene: TRBV6-6
CDR3 DNA: TGTGCCAGCAGCCCGCCTTTCGTCGGGACAGGGTCTTTCTACGAGCAGTACTTC; CDR3 protein: CASSPPFVGTGSFYEQYF; clone size: many; D gene: TRBD1; J gene: TRBJ2-7; V gene: TRBV6-2/TRBV6-3
CDR3 DNA: TGTGCCAGCAGCTTGGGAGACCCCACAGATACGCAGTATTTT; CDR3 protein: CASSLGDPTDTQYF; clone size: many; D gene: NA; J gene: TRBJ2-3; V gene: TRBV7-9